One sample yielded the 17 T cell receptor beta chains listed below, sequenced in a study of blood T cells in healthy people across ages. The second PCR ran about 6 to 11 cycles with a sample-barcoded 5' primer and J-beta primers. TCRdb reprocessed the 5' RACE reads via MiXCR and lists one record per CDR3 protein. The table lists roughly 1,100,000 distinct CDR3 sequences, roughly a quarter of them singletons. These data were also filed under a second study, of T cells of mothers and their children.

Sample: blood. The receptor set was obtained from a girl aged 2 to 9 in good health.

This clonotype has just one count. This chain joins TRBV6-5 and TRBJ1-3; D unresolved. Germline V gene lookup returns CDR1 MNHEY and CDR2 SVGAGI. With 7 bases removed from V and 3 bases from J, the gap between germline ends came to 4 bases. The length of the CDR3 is 11 residues. This CDR3 reads CASTRGNTIYF. The DNA for the CDR3 is TGTGCCAGCACGCGTGGAAACACCATATATTTT.

This clonotype was seen only once. In DNA, the CDR3 is TGTGCCAGCAGGCTACGGGCTAGCGAAGGGAATACGCAGTATTTT. Residues: CASRLRASEGNTQYF. This chain links TRBV6-6 with TRBJ2-3, with D possibly TRBD2 on 6 matching bases. CDR1 and CDR2 (germline): MNHNY, SVGAGI (reference sequence). Trimming stripped 6 bases from V and 7 bases from J, with 20 bases between. The CDR3 runs to 15 residues.

The gene calls are TRBV7-2 and TRBJ2-3; TRBD2 agrees at 8 bases. Unmatched junction bases numbered 10, after V lost 6 bases and J lost 5 bases. CDR3 length: 15 residues. Looked up from germline, CDR1 is SGHTA and CDR2 is FQGNSA. The CDR3 sequence is CASRRPGLAEDTQYF. The CDR3 DNA sequence: TGTGCCAGCAGACGACCCGGACTAGCCGAAGATACGCAGTATTTT. Looking up the rest from reference TRBV7-2 and TRBJ2-3 gives the full variable domain: GAGVSQSPSNKVTEKGKDVELRCDPISGHTALYWYRQSLGQGLEFLIYFQGNSAPDKSGLPSDRFSAERTGGSVSTLTIQRTQQEDSAVYLCASRRPGLAEDTQYFGPGTRLTVL.

J is TRBJ2-5 and V is TRBV20-1; 8 positions agree with TRBD1. The J segment lost 0 bases and the V segment lost 2 bases, leaving 11 bases of the junction unmatched. The CDR3 has 17 amino acids. From germline, CDR1 is DFQATT and CDR2 SNEGSKA (reference sequence). CDR3 DNA: TGCAGTGCTAGATCCTACCGGACAGGGAAGTACCAAGAGACCCAGTACTTC. Residues: CSARSYRTGKYQETQYF.

The chain employs TRBV11-2 and TRBJ1-1; 7 nucleotides align to TRBD1. The CDR3 loop spans 13 amino acids. Per germline, CDR1 SGHAT and CDR2 FQNNGV. V lost 4 bases to trimming and J lost 6 bases; unmatched junction nucleotides: 5. CDR3 amino acids: CASSSGGSAEAFF. The CDR3 coding sequence is TGTGCCAGCAGCTCAGGGGGTAGTGCTGAAGCTTTCTTT.

The rearrangement joins TRBV28 to TRBJ1-5; D not resolved. The CDR3 spans 14 residues. The V gene's germline CDR1 is MDHEN and CDR2 SYDVKM. The germline V and J ends were trimmed by 3 bases and 5 bases, with 11 bases remaining between them. The CDR3 sequence: CASSFQSFDQPQHF. CDR3 DNA: TGTGCCAGCAGTTTTCAGTCATTCGATCAGCCCCAGCATTTT.

This clonotype was counted between two and nine times. V usage is TRBV20-1 and J usage is TRBJ2-5; 11 bases are shared with TRBD2. The DNA end favors TRBJ2-1, so the J call may be wrong. CDR3 length equals 16 residues. Germline V lookup: CDR1 DFQATT, CDR2 SNEGSKA (reference sequence). CDR3 residues: CSADRLAGPFYNEQFF. As DNA, the CDR3 is TGCAGTGCTGATAGACTAGCGGGGCCTTTCTACAATGAGCAGTTCTTC.

The V gene is TRBV25-1, the J gene TRBJ2-3; 7 nucleotides line up with TRBD2. Germline CDR1 is MGHDK and CDR2 is SYGVNS. The CDR3 sequence is 15 residues long. With V trimmed by 6 bases and J by 5 bases, 11 bases remained unmatched. The CDR3 bases are TGTGCCAGCAGCCTAACGGGGACGGGGGGAGATACGCAGTATTTT. Encoded protein: CASSLTGTGGDTQYF. The full variable domain, with the rest looked up from reference TRBV25-1 and TRBJ2-3, is EADIYQTPRYLVIGTGKKITLECSQTMGHDKMYWYQQDPGMELHLIHYSYGVNSTEKGDLSSESTVSRIRTEHFPLTLESARPSHTSQYLCASSLTGTGGDTQYFGPGTRLTVL.

This clonotype showed up just a few times. The CDR3 coding sequence is TGCAGCGTTGAAGATCACACAGTAGGCTACACCTTC. This gives the protein CSVEDHTVGYTF. The chain combines TRBV29-1 with TRBJ1-2; no firm D call. The CDR3 is 12 residues long. Germline-derived CDR1 and CDR2 are SQVTM and ANQGSEA. V lost 0 bases and J lost 8, with 10 bases in between.

The V and J genes are TRBV4-2 and TRBJ2-7, with D maybe TRBD1 (5 bases). The V end lost 0 bases, the J end lost 2 bases, and 11 bases lay between the germline ends. In germline, CDR1 is LGHNA, CDR2 YNFKEQ. CDR3 length: 15 amino acids. In nucleotides, the CDR3 is TGTGCCAGCAGCCAAGATACAGGCAGGGCCTACGAGCAGTACTTC. It specifies CASSQDTGRAYEQYF.

Only a few counts were recorded for this clonotype. The chain joins TRBV20-1 to TRBJ2-5, with a tentative D call TRBD2 (6 bases). Trimming pared 6 bases from V and 3 bases from J, leaving 11 bases between. This CDR3 comprises 12 residues. Germline assignment: CDR1 DFQATT and CDR2 SNEGSKA (reference sequence). The CDR3 DNA reads as TGCAGTGCCCACCCGGGAGAAGAGACCCAGTACTTC. This gives the protein CSAHPGEETQYF.

The V gene is TRBV25-1, the J gene TRBJ1-1; 7 bases line up with TRBD1. Germline V lookup: CDR1 MGHDK, CDR2 SYGVNS. CDR3 length: 11 residues. The ends lost 3 bases at V and 8 bases at J; junction bases unmatched: 0. The DNA for the CDR3 is TGTGCCAGCAGTGAGGGACAGGAAGCTTTCTTT. As protein: CASSEGQEAFF.

This clonotype was seen more than once but under ten times. J is TRBJ1-2 and V is TRBV20-1; 9 nucleotides align to TRBD1. The V and J ends lost 0 bases and 6 bases, in that order; junction bases with no gene match: 5. Germline V gives CDR1 DFQATT, CDR2 SNEGSKA (reference sequence). The CDR3 has 14 amino acids. The CDR3 DNA sequence: TGCAGTGCTAGAGACCCGAGGACAGGGGATGGCTACACCTTC. Protein: CSARDPRTGDGYTF.

This clonotype has just a few counts. The rearrangement links TRBV3-1 to TRBJ2-7; weak D call: TRBD2 (6 bases). Germline CDR1 and CDR2: LGHDT and YNNKEL (reference sequence). This CDR3 is built from 15 residues. V was shortened by 2 bases and J by 0 bases, with 11 bases between the two germline ends. DNA of the CDR3: TGTGCCAGCAGCCAACACGGGGGAGGCTCCTACGAGCAGTACTTC. Encoded protein: CASSQHGGGSYEQYF.

There are a few counts of this clonotype. The chain joins TRBV12-3 or TRBV12-4 to TRBJ2-7; D gene uncertain. Trimming stripped 5 bases from V and 3 bases from J, with 14 bases between. This CDR3 contains 14 residues. The CDR3 spells CASSPKGPGYEQYF. CDR3 nucleotides: TGTGCCAGCAGTCCTAAAGGCCCCGGCTACGAGCAGTACTTC.

This clonotype appeared a few times. The V and J genes are TRBV6-5 and TRBJ2-1; D is undetermined. V was trimmed by 6 bases and J by 6 bases, leaving 12 bases between them. This CDR3 spans 13 amino acids. Germline V gives CDR1 MNHEY, CDR2 SVGAGI. This chain's CDR3 is CASRPGFSNEQFF. For the CDR3, the DNA is TGTGCCAGCAGGCCGGGTTTTAGCAATGAGCAGTTCTTC.

This chain uses TRBV20-1 with TRBJ1-4, with TRBD1 matching over 8 bases. CDR1 is DFQATT, CDR2 SNEGSKA, per germline (reference sequence). CDR3 length equals 11 residues. V lost 5 bases and J lost 10; bases outside the gene matches: 3. CDR3 region: CSAGTGGKLFF. As DNA, the CDR3 is TGCAGTGCTGGAACAGGGGGAAAACTGTTTTTT.